This T cell receptor beta chain comes out of a study of PD-L1 blockade in urothelial cancer. The sample holds a few counts of this clone. Libraries were prepared by immunoSEQ multiplex PCR; TCRdb keeps only in-frame clonotypes and omits some of them. Among approximately 32,000 clones listed, 82% were seen once. This clonotype was obtained from a man between 70 and 80 years old with urothelial cancer. The sequenced sample was PBMCs, obtained around atezolizumab (anti-PD-L1) treatment.

CDR3 nucleotide sequence: TGCGCCAGCAGCGCATCTAGCGGGGGCCTCGAGCAGACCCAGTACTTC. As protein: CASSASSGGLEQTQYF. The chain uses TRBV5-1 and TRBJ2-5, with 10 bases identical to TRBD2. The CDR3 is made up of 16 amino acids. J gave up 6 bases and V 4 bases, and 12 bases lay outside the gene matches. The germline V gene has CDR1 SGHRS and CDR2 YFSETQ.